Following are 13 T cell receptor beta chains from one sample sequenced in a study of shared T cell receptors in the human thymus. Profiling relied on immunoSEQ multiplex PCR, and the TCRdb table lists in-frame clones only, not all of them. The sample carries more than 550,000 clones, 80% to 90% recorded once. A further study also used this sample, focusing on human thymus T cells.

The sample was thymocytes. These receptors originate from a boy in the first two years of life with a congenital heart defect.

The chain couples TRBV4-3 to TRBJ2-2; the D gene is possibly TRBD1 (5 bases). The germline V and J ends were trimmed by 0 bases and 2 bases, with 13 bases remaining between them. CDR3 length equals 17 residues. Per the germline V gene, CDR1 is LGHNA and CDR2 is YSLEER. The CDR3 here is CASSQDPRGLNTGELFF. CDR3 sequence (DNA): TGCGCCAGCAGCCAAGATCCAAGGGGCCTTAACACCGGGGAGCTGTTTTTT.

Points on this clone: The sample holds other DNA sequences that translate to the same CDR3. The CDR3 reads CASSYGRDTGELFF. The CDR3 DNA is TGTGCCAGCAGTTACGGGCGGGACACCGGGGAGCTGTTTTTT. The V and J genes are TRBV6-5 and TRBJ2-2, with a weak D call TRBD2 (5 bases). The V and J ends lost 2 bases and 3 bases respectively, with 7 bases between them. In germline, CDR1 is MNHEY, CDR2 SVGAGI. The length of the CDR3 is 14 residues.

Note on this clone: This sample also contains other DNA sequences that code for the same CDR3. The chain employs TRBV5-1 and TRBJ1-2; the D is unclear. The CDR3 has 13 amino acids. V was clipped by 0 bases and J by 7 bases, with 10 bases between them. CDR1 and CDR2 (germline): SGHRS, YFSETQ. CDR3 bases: TGCGCCAGCAGCTTGGACCGCGATGGTGGCTACACCTTC. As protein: CASSLDRDGGYTF.

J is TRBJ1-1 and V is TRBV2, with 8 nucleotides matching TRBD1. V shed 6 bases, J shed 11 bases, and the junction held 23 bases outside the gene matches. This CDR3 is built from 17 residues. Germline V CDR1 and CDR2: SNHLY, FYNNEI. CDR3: CASREGRFDRGEYVAFF. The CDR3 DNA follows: TGTGCCAGCAGGGAGGGGAGGTTCGACAGGGGTGAATATGTGGCTTTCTTT.

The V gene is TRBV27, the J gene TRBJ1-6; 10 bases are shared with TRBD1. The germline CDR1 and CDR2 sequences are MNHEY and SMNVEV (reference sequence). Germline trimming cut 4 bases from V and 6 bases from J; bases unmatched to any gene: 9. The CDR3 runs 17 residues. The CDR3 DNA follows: TGTGCCAGCAGTTACGGACAGGGGGTACTATTTAATTCACCCCTCCACTTT. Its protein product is CASSYGQGVLFNSPLHF.

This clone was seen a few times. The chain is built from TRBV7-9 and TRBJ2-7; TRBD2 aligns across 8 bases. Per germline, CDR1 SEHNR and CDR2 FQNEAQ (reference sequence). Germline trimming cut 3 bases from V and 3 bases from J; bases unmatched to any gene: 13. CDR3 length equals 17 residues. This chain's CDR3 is CASSFGPGLGIFYEQYF. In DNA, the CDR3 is TGTGCCAGCAGCTTTGGCCCGGGACTAGGAATCTTCTACGAGCAGTACTTC.

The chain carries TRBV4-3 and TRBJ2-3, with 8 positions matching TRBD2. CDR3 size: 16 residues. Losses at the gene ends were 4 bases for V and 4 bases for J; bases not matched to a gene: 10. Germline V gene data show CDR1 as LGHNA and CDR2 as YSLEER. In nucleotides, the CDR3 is TGCGCCAGCAGCCTCGCGTACGGGGGGGGTGCAGATACGCAGTATTTT. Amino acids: CASSLAYGGGADTQYF.

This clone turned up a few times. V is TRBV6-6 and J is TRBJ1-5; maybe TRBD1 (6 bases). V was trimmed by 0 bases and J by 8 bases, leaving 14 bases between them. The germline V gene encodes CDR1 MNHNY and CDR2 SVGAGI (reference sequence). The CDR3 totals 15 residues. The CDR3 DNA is TGTGCCAGCAGTTACTCAGGGCAGGGGTCAGAGCCCCAGCATTTT. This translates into CASSYSGQGSEPQHF.

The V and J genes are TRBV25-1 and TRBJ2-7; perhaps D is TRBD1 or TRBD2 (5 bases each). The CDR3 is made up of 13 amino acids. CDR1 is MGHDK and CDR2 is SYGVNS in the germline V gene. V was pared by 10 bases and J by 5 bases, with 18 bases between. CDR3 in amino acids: CATRALVSNEQYF. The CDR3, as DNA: TGTGCCACCAGGGCACTAGTTTCCAACGAGCAGTACTTC.

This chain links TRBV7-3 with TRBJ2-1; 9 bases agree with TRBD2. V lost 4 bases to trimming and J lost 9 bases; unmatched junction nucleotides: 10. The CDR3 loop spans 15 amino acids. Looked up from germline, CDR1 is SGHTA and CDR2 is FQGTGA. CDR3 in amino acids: CASSYHAGGGGEQFF. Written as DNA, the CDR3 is TGTGCCAGCAGCTACCACGCGGGAGGGGGTGGTGAGCAGTTCTTC.

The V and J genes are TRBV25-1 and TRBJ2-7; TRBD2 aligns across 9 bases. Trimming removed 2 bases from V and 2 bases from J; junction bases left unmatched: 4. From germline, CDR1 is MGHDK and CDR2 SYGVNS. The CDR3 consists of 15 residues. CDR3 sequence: CASSETTSGPYEQYF. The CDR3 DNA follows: TGTGCCAGCAGTGAAACGACTAGCGGACCCTACGAGCAGTACTTC.

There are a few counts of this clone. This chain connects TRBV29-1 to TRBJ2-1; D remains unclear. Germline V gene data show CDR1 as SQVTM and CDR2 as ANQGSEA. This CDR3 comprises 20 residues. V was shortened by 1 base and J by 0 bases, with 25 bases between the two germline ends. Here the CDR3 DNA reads TGCAGCGTTGAAGTGCGATCTATAAGTCCTGGGCCCAGCTCCTACAATGAGCAGTTCTTC. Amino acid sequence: CSVEVRSISPGPSSYNEQFF.

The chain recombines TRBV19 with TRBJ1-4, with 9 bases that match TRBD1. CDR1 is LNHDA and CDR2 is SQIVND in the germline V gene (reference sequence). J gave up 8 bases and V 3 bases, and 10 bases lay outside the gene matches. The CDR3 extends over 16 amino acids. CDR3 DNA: TGTGCCAGTAGTATTTCCACAGGGGGCCTCGGAGAAAAACTGTTTTTT. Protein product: CASSISTGGLGEKLFF.